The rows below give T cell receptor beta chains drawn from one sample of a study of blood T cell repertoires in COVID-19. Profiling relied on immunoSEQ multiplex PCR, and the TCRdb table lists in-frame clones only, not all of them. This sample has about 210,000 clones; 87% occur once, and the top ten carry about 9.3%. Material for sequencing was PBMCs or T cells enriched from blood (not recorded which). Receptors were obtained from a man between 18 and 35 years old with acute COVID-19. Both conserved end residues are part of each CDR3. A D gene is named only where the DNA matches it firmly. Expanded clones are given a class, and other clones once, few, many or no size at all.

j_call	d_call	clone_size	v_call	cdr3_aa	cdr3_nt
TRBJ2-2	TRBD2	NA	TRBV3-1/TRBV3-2	CASSQVNQVAGGAGELFF	TGTGCCAGCAGCCAAGTAAACCAGGTGGCGGGAGGGGCCGGGGAGCTGTTTTTT
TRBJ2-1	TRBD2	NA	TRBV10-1	CASSERLAATRDNEQFF	TGCGCCAGCAGTGAGAGGCTAGCGGCCACGAGAGACAATGAGCAGTTCTTC
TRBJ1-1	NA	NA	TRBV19	CASSTANTGSTEAFF	TGTGCCAGTAGTACCGCCAATACAGGGTCCACTGAAGCTTTCTTT
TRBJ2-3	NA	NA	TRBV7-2	CASSLPPWLARGDTQYF	TGTGCCAGTTCTCTTCCCCCTTGGCTAGCCCGCGGAGATACGCAGTATTTT
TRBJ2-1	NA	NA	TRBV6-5	CASSSPGGQQFF	TGTGCCAGCAGTTCTCCCGGGGGTCAGCAGTTCTTC
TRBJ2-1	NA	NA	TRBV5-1	CASRAAGQLYNEQFF	TGCGCCAGCCGAGCGGCGGGACAGCTCTACAATGAGCAGTTCTTC
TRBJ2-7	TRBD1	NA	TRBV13	CASSFGTGFYEQYF	TGTGCCAGCAGCTTTGGGACAGGGTTCTACGAGCAGTACTTC
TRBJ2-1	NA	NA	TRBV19	CASSPGGRWAEQFF	TGTGCCAGTAGTCCAGGAGGGCGGTGGGCTGAGCAGTTCTTC
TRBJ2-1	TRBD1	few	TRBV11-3	CASSPGTGAYNEQFF	TGTGCCAGCAGCCCCGGGACAGGGGCCTACAATGAGCAGTTCTTC
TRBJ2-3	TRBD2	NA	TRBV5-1	CASSSTSGRGTDTQYF	TGCGCCAGCAGCAGTACTAGCGGGAGGGGCACAGATACGCAGTATTTT
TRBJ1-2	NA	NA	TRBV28	CASSWPGSYGYTF	TGTGCCAGCAGCTGGCCGGGGAGCTATGGCTACACCTTC
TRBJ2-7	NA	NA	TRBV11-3	CASSFGGPDYEQYF	TGTGCCAGCAGCTTCGGGGGGCCAGACTACGAGCAGTACTTC
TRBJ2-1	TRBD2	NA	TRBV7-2	CASSLVAGDPYNEQFF	TGTGCCAGCAGCTTAGTTGCGGGAGACCCCTACAATGAGCAGTTCTTC
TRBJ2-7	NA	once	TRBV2	CASSERLVGFYEQYF	TGTGCCAGCAGTGAAAGACTAGTTGGGTTCTACGAGCAGTACTTC
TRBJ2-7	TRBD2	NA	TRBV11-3	CASSLRGGDEQYF	TGTGCCAGCAGCCTTCGGGGGGGCGACGAGCAGTACTTC
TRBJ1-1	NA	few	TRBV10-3	CAISENGNTEAFF	TGTGCCATCAGTGAGAACGGGAACACTGAAGCTTTCTTT
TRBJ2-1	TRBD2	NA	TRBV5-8	CASSFFSLRGLAEYNEQFF	TGTGCCAGCAGCTTTTTCTCACTGCGGGGACTAGCGGAGTACAATGAGCAGTTCTTC
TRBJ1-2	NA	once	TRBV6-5	CASSYDGPTFGYTF	TGTGCCAGCAGTTACGATGGCCCAACCTTCGGCTACACCTTC
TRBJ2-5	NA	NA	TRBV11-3	CASSLQKTIKYQETQYF	TGTGCCAGCAGCTTACAGAAAACTATTAAGTACCAAGAGACCCAGTACTTC
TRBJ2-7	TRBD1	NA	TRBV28	CASSEGQGLYEQYF	TGTGCCAGCAGTGAGGGACAGGGGCTCTACGAGCAGTACTTC
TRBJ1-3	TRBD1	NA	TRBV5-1	CASSLGDSSGNTIYF	TGCGCCAGCAGCTTGGGGGACAGCTCTGGAAACACCATATATTTT
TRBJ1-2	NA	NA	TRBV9	CASRAGNYGYTF	TGTGCCAGCCGGGCAGGGAACTATGGCTACACCTTC
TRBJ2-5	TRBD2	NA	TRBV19	CASSIGTSGGQETQYF	TGTGCCAGTAGTATTGGGACTAGCGGGGGCCAAGAGACCCAGTACTTC
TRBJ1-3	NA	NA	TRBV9	CASSVDARSSGNTIYF	TGTGCCAGCAGCGTAGATGCCAGAAGCTCTGGAAACACCATATATTTT
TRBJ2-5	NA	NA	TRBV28	CASSSPLGAEAEETQYF	TGTGCCAGCAGTTCTCCTTTGGGGGCAGAGGCTGAGGAGACCCAGTACTTC
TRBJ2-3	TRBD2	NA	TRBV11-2	CASSFPTSGDSHTQYF	TGTGCCAGCAGCTTCCCGACTAGCGGGGACAGCCATACGCAGTATTTT
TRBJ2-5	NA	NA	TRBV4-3	CASSQDMVAAQETQYF	TGCGCCAGCAGCCAAGATATGGTTGCGGCACAAGAGACCCAGTACTTC
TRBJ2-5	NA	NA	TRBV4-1	CASSQRDRLEVGTQYF	TGCGCCAGCAGCCAAAGAGACCGACTAGAGGTAGGGACCCAGTACTTC
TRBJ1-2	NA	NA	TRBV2	CASSDGNLDGYTF	TGTGCCAGCAGTGATGGCAATTTGGATGGCTACACCTTC
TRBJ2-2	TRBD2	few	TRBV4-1	CASSQEIGLADAGELFF	TGCGCCAGCAGCCAAGAAATTGGCCTAGCGGACGCCGGGGAGCTGTTTTTT
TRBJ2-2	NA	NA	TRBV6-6	CASSQQGWELFF	TGTGCCAGCAGTCAACAGGGATGGGAGCTGTTTTTT
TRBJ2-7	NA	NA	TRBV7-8	CASSPPRQDEQYF	TGTGCCAGCAGCCCACCCCGACAGGACGAGCAGTACTTC
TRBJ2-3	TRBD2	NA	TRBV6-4	CASSPTSGRSDTQYF	TGTGCCAGCAGTCCGACTAGCGGGAGGTCAGATACGCAGTATTTT
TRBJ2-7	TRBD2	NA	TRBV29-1	CSVETAGAPYEQYF	TGCAGCGTTGAGACGGCGGGAGCCCCATACGAGCAGTACTTC
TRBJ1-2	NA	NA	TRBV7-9	CASTRGGYDYGYTF	TGTGCCAGCACTCGAGGAGGGTACGACTATGGCTACACCTTC
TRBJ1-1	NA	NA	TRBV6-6	CASSYGGSDTEAFF	TGTGCCAGCAGTTACGGGGGGTCGGACACTGAAGCTTTCTTT
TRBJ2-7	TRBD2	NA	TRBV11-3	CASSLSGGYEQYF	TGTGCCAGCAGCTTATCGGGAGGGTACGAGCAGTACTTC
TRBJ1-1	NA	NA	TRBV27	CASSLFGRFNMNTEAFF	TGTGCCAGCAGTTTATTTGGCAGGTTTAACATGAACACTGAAGCTTTCTTT
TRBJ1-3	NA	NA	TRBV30	CAWKQGAGNTIYF	TGTGCCTGGAAACAGGGCGCTGGAAACACCATATATTTT
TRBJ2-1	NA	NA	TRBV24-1	CATSENGGSDEQFF	TGTGCCACCAGTGAAAACGGGGGTTCGGATGAGCAGTTCTTC
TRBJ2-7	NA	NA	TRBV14	CASSRQGYEQYF	TGTGCCAGCAGCCGGCAGGGCTACGAGCAGTACTTC
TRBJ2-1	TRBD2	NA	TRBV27	CASSLLRASGHNEQFF	TGTGCCAGCAGTTTACTTCGGGCTAGCGGTCACAATGAGCAGTTCTTC
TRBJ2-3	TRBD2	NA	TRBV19	CARKQGLAGDICLASSTDTQYF	TGTGCCAGAAAACAGGGACTAGCGGGAGACATCTGTCTGGCGTCTAGCACAGATACGCAGTATTTT
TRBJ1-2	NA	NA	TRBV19	CASSIEGGGYTF	TGTGCCAGTAGTATAGAGGGAGGTGGCTACACCTTC
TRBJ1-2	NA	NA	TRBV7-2	CASRFSGIDGYTF	TGTGCCAGCAGATTTTCAGGGATTGATGGCTACACCTTC
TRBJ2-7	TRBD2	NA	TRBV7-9	CASSTTSGPYEQYF	TGTGCCAGCAGCACCACTAGCGGACCCTACGAGCAGTACTTC
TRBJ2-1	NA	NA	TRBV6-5	CASRSLSYNEQFF	TGTGCCAGCCGGAGCCTCTCCTACAATGAGCAGTTCTTC
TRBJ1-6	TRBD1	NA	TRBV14	CASSQGYRGNSPLHF	TGTGCCAGCAGCCAAGGTTACAGGGGTAATTCACCCCTCCACTTT
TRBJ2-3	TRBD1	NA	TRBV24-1	CATSETDRDFTDTQYF	TGTGCCACCAGTGAGACGGACAGGGACTTCACAGATACGCAGTATTTT
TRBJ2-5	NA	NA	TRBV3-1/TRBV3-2	CASSEDPREETQYF	TGTGCCAGCAGCGAAGACCCGAGGGAAGAGACCCAGTACTTC
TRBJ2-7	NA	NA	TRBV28	CASRVPDRISSYEQYF	TGTGCCAGCAGGGTACCGGACAGAATTAGCTCCTACGAGCAGTACTTC
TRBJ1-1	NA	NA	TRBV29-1	CSVEDQGNTEAFF	TGCAGCGTTGAAGATCAGGGGAACACTGAAGCTTTCTTT
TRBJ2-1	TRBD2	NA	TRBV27	CASTMTGTSGRSYNEQFF	TGTGCCAGCACCATGACGGGGACTAGCGGGAGGTCCTACAATGAGCAGTTCTTC
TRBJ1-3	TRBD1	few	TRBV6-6	CASRETGQGNTIYF	TGTGCCAGCAGAGAGACAGGGCAGGGAAACACCATATATTTT
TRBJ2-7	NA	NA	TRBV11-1	CASRYGDFYEQYF	TGTGCCAGCAGGTATGGAGACTTCTACGAGCAGTACTTC